This passage covers 27 T cell receptor beta chains from one sample sequenced in a study of T cell responses to AZD1222 COVID-19 vaccine. Only in-frame clones appear in the TCRdb table, and some are missing; sequencing was by immunoSEQ multiplex PCR. The sample consists of fewer than 200,000 clones, approximately 91% of them appearing once. This sample comprised peripheral blood, obtained on day 0 of AZD1222 vaccination. These receptors originate from an adult in good health.

This clone was recorded a few times. The rearrangement joins TRBV7-2 to TRBJ1-5, with D uncertain. The CDR3 loop spans 12 amino acids. Germline V CDR1 and CDR2: SGHTA, FQGNSA. V gave up 5 bases and J gave up 4 bases, with 6 bases separating them. Written as DNA, the CDR3 is TGTGCCAGCAGCCATTCAAATCAGCCCCAGCATTTT. Protein: CASSHSNQPQHF. Full variable domain (rest looked up from reference TRBV7-2 and TRBJ1-5): GAGVSQSPSNKVTEKGKDVELRCDPISGHTALYWYRQSLGQGLEFLIYFQGNSAPDKSGLPSDRFSAERTGGSVSTLTIQRTQQEDSAVYLCASSHSNQPQHFGDGTRLSIL.

The rearrangement uses TRBV28 and TRBJ2-7; D is unclear. Germline V gene sequence: CDR1 MDHEN, CDR2 SYDVKM. Trimming removed 5 bases at V and 6 bases at J, with 14 bases between. The CDR3 extends over 13 amino acids. CDR3 coding DNA: TGTGCCAGCAGTCTTACCCAGGTGCCCGAGCAGTACTTC. It is translated as CASSLTQVPEQYF. The full variable domain, completed using reference TRBV28 and TRBJ2-7, is DVKVTQSSRYLVKRTGEKVFLECVQDMDHENMFWYRQDPGLGLRLIYFSYDVKMKEKGDIPEGYSVSREKKERFSLILESASTNQTSMYLCASSLTQVPEQYFGPGTRLTVT.

V usage is TRBV7-9 and J usage is TRBJ1-3; D remains ambiguous. Trimming cost V 5 bases and J 1 base, with 6 bases left between them. This CDR3 region has 13 residues. Germline-derived CDR1 and CDR2 are SEHNR and FQNEAQ (reference sequence). In nucleotides, the CDR3 is TGTGCCAGCAGCCCCTCATCTGGAAACACCATATATTTT. Residues: CASSPSSGNTIYF.

The V and J genes are TRBV19 and TRBJ1-1; D gene uncertain. CDR3 length: 15 residues. Trimming shortened V by 0 bases and J by 2 bases, and 10 bases separated the two germline ends. Germline-derived CDR1 and CDR2 are LNHDA and SQIVND (reference sequence). Written as DNA, the CDR3 is TGTGCCAGTAGTATAGAGGTCTCCCCTAACACTGAAGCTTTCTTT. As protein: CASSIEVSPNTEAFF.

The gene calls are TRBV18 and TRBJ2-7; 8 nucleotides agree with TRBD2. Germline lookup yields CDR1 KGHSH and CDR2 LQKENI. CDR3 size: 18 residues. V lost 3 bases and J lost 6; bases outside the gene matches: 19. The CDR3 sequence: CASSPDIQGREEKGEQYF. CDR3 in DNA: TGTGCCAGCTCACCCGACATCCAGGGGCGGGAGGAAAAGGGCGAGCAGTACTTC.

This chain joins TRBV13 and TRBJ2-1; TRBD1 is a possible D gene (7 bases). Looked up from germline, CDR1 is PRHDT and CDR2 is FYEKMQ (reference sequence). The V end was cut by 5 bases, the J end by 0 bases, with 14 bases between. The CDR3 extends over 16 amino acids. The CDR3 loop is CASSPRGDSSYNEQFF. The DNA of the CDR3 is TGTGCCAGCAGCCCCAGGGGGGATAGCTCCTACAATGAGCAGTTCTTC.

The gene calls are TRBV28 and TRBJ1-1, with D hard to call. Germline CDR1 reads MDHEN; CDR2 reads SYDVKM. The CDR3 spans 14 residues. V shed 10 bases and J shed 1 base, with 16 bases lying between them. The CDR3 bases are TGTGCCACTCTTCGGTACAGCTCGAACACTGAAGCTTTCTTT. Translated, it gives CATLRYSSNTEAFF. The full variable domain, in which reference TRBV28 and TRBJ1-1 provide the parts outside the CDR3, is DVKVTQSSRYLVKRTGEKVFLECVQDMDHENMFWYRQDPGLGLRLIYFSYDVKMKEKGDIPEGYSVSREKKERFSLILESASTNQTSMYLCATLRYSSNTEAFFGQGTRLTVV.

This clone appeared a single time. This rearrangement joins TRBV6-6 to TRBJ1-5; 8 bases are shared with TRBD1. CDR3 size: 15 residues. Trimming removed 6 bases from V and 1 base from J; junction bases left unmatched: 5. From germline, CDR1 is MNHNY and CDR2 SVGAGI (reference sequence). The CDR3 bases are TGTGCCAGCAGCCTCCGGGACAGGAGCAATCAGCCCCAGCATTTT. This encodes CASSLRDRSNQPQHF.

The rearrangement joins TRBV3-1 (or the pseudogene TRBV3-2) to TRBJ2-5, with D possibly TRBD1 on 6 matching bases. The CDR3 has 14 amino acids. Germline V gene data show CDR1 as LGHDT and CDR2 as YNNKEL (reference sequence). Trimming cost V 2 bases and J 2 bases, with 9 bases left between them. The CDR3 DNA follows: TGTGCCAGCAGCCAACGGACAGTACAAGAGACCCAGTACTTC. It specifies CASSQRTVQETQYF.

The gene calls are TRBV6-6 and TRBJ1-5, with D possibly matching TRBD1 (6 bases). The CDR3 is 16 amino acids. The germline V and J ends were trimmed by 2 bases and 0 bases, with 11 bases remaining between them. Germline-derived CDR1 and CDR2 are MNHNY and SVGAGI (reference sequence). Here the CDR3 DNA reads TGTGCCAGCAGTTACGAACAGGGCATTAGCAATCAGCCCCAGCATTTT. It specifies CASSYEQGISNQPQHF.

The CDR3 DNA is TGTGCCAGCAGAGCAACGACAGGGAATAGCAATCAGCCCCAGCATTTT. Its protein is CASRATTGNSNQPQHF. The V call is TRBV6-6, the J call TRBJ1-5; 7 bases map to TRBD1. This CDR3 contains 16 residues. V was pared by 6 bases and J by 0 bases, with 8 bases of the junction left unmatched. Germline V lookup: CDR1 MNHNY, CDR2 SVGAGI (reference sequence).

This clone was detected only a few times. The CDR3 is CASSRSTGYAEAFF. The DNA of the CDR3 is TGTGCCAGCAGCCGGTCGACAGGGTACGCTGAAGCTTTCTTT. V gene TRBV3-1 (or the pseudogene TRBV3-2) combines with J gene TRBJ1-1, with 7 positions matching TRBD1. CDR3 length: 14 residues. V lost 4 bases and J lost 6; bases outside the gene matches: 8. Germline loops: CDR1 LGHDT, CDR2 YNNKEL (reference sequence).

CDR3 bases: TGTGCCAGTAGTATGGCCGGGAACTACGAGCAGTACTTC. Its translation is CASSMAGNYEQYF. This chain joins TRBV19 and TRBJ2-7, with D possibly being TRBD2 (5 bases). The V and J ends lost 3 bases and 3 bases respectively, with 9 bases between them. Germline CDR1 is LNHDA and CDR2 is SQIVND (reference sequence). This CDR3 contains 13 residues.

This chain connects TRBV11-2 to TRBJ2-5, with D possibly matching TRBD2 (6 bases). The germline gives CDR1 SGHAT, CDR2 FQNNGV. Trimming left V 5 bases short and J 10 bases short, with 20 bases between. The CDR3 loop spans 14 amino acids. The CDR3: CASSASGRRGSQYF. CDR3 nucleotide sequence: TGTGCCAGCAGCGCCTCGGGACGGCGGGGAAGCCAGTACTTC.

The gene calls are TRBV11-3 and TRBJ1-1, with a possible D match to TRBD1 (6 bases). The CDR3 spans 13 residues. Between the trimmed V and J ends, which lost 0 bases and 10 bases, there was a span of 12 bases. Germline-derived CDR1 and CDR2 are SGHNT and YENEEA. In DNA form, the CDR3 reads TGTGCCAGCAGCTTAGATCCGCAGGGGAGAGCTTTCTTT. As protein: CASSLDPQGRAFF.

The rearrangement uses TRBV12-3 or TRBV12-4 and TRBJ1-2; 8 bases match TRBD1. CDR3 length: 12 amino acids. Trimming cost V 3 bases and J 14 bases; bases outside gene matches: 8. The CDR3 DNA sequence: TGTGCCAGCAGTTTGACAGGGGCTACGAGGACCTTC. It is translated as CASSLTGATRTF.

This chain joins TRBV20-1 and TRBJ2-7, with a tentative D call TRBD1 (5 bases). Germline CDR1 reads DFQATT; CDR2 reads SNEGSKA (reference sequence). The CDR3 totals 11 residues. Trimming stripped 0 bases from V and 8 bases from J, with 8 bases between. Here the CDR3 DNA reads TGCAGTGCTAGAGATATGGGGCAGCAGTACTTC. This codes for CSARDMGQQYF.

The chain links TRBV12-5 to TRBJ1-1; 10 bases map to TRBD1. Germline V gene lookup returns CDR1 LGHNT and CDR2 FRNRAP. This CDR3 has 18 residues. Unmatched junction bases numbered 13, after V lost 2 bases and J lost 4 bases. CDR3 coding DNA: TGTGCTAGTGGTTTGATACTGGGACAGGGGATGATTGGCACTGAAGCTTTCTTT. This codes for CASGLILGQGMIGTEAFF.

The chain links TRBV2 to TRBJ1-2; 9 bases agree with TRBD1. V shed 6 bases and J 8 bases; nucleotides not matched to a gene: 7. Germline V gene data show CDR1 as SNHLY and CDR2 as FYNNEI. CDR3 length: 13 residues. In DNA, the CDR3 is TGTGCCAGCAGAGGGACAGGGCTTACCGGCTACACCTTC. Translation: CASRGTGLTGYTF.

This chain links TRBV6-5 with TRBJ1-1; D is perhaps TRBD1 (5 bases). The CDR3 has 14 residues. Deletions cut 5 bases from V and 3 bases from J, with 13 bases between. Germline V CDR1 and CDR2: MNHEY, SVGAGI. The CDR3 sequence: CASSRGGSDTEAFF. DNA for the CDR3: TGTGCCAGCAGTCGTGGGGGATCGGACACTGAAGCTTTCTTT.

The chain carries TRBV9 and TRBJ1-1; 8 bases align to TRBD1. Germline values: CDR1 SGDLS, CDR2 YYNGEE. The CDR3 is 14 amino acids. V gave up 2 bases and J gave up 8 bases; unmatched junction bases: 8. CDR3 bases: TGTGCCAGCAGCGTTCAGCAGGACAGGGCGGAAGCTTTCTTT. It yields the protein CASSVQQDRAEAFF. Full variable domain (missing parts from reference TRBV9 and TRBJ1-1): DSGVTQTPKHLITATGQRVTLRCSPRSGDLSVYWYQQSLDQGLQFLIQYYNGEERAKGNILERFSAQQFPDLHSELNLSSLELGDSALYFCASSVQQDRAEAFFGQGTRLTVV.

Note on this clone: The germline gene is not matched at one end of the junction; a read error may be the cause. This CDR3 is also generated by other DNA sequences in the sample. The chain recombines TRBV19 with TRBJ1-1, with D uncertain. Germline assignment: CDR1 LNHDA and CDR2 SQIVND (reference sequence). The CDR3 loop spans 11 amino acids. DNA for the CDR3: TGTGCCAGTAGTATGAATACTGAAGCTTTCTTT. Its translation is CASSMNTEAFF.

The genes are TRBV19 and TRBJ1-5; D unclear. The V end was cut by 4 bases, the J end by 11 bases, with 9 bases between. Germline V gene data show CDR1 as LNHDA and CDR2 as SQIVND (reference sequence). This CDR3 is 11 amino acids long. The CDR3 region is CASSRTGTQHF. CDR3 nucleotides: TGTGCCAGTAGTAGAACCGGGACCCAGCATTTT.

The chain uses TRBV19 and TRBJ1-5; 9 bases line up with TRBD1. Germline lookup yields CDR1 LNHDA and CDR2 SQIVND (reference sequence). The CDR3 extends over 15 amino acids. V was pared by 5 bases and J by 5 bases, with 7 bases of the junction left unmatched. The CDR3 DNA is TGTGCCAGTAGTCTATCCAGGACAGGGGATCAGCCCCAGCATTTT. Translated: CASSLSRTGDQPQHF.

The chain recombines TRBV5-4 with TRBJ1-6; 8 bases are shared with TRBD1. Germline values: CDR1 SGHNT, CDR2 YYREEE (reference sequence). This CDR3 has 15 amino acids. V lost 2 bases, J lost 5 bases, and 3 bases stayed unmatched. The CDR3 nucleotides read TGTGCCAGCAGCTTAAAGACAGGGGATAATTCACCCCTCCACTTT. Its translation is CASSLKTGDNSPLHF.

The chain couples TRBV4-2 to TRBJ1-1; 7 bases are a match to TRBD1. Germline trimming cut 3 bases from V and 0 bases from J; bases unmatched to any gene: 4. From germline, CDR1 is LGHNA and CDR2 YNFKEQ. CDR3 length: 15 amino acids. The DNA of the CDR3 is TGTGCCAGCAGCCATCGACAGGGTATGAACACTGAAGCTTTCTTT. Translation gives CASSHRQGMNTEAFF.

This chain uses TRBV6-5 with TRBJ2-2; TRBD2 might be the D (5 bases). CDR1 MNHEY and CDR2 SVGAGI come from the germline V gene. V was clipped by 4 bases and J by 7 bases, with 10 bases between them. The CDR3 extends over 13 amino acids. The CDR3 sequence is CASSLQRGGELFF. CDR3 sequence (DNA): TGTGCCAGCAGTTTACAACGGGGCGGGGAGCTGTTTTTT.